Included here is one TCR beta chain sequence, with context. At one boundary the junction diverges from the germline segment, which might be a read error. Germline V lookup: CDR1 MNHEY, CDR2 SVGAGI. The CDR3 is made up of 13 amino acids. This entry belongs to a study of blood T cells in healthy people across ages. For the second PCR, which ran for about 7 to 12 cycles, a sample-barcoded 5' primer and a J-beta primer mix were used. TCRdb reanalysed the 5' RACE reads using MiXCR and keeps one entry per CDR3 protein. The sample has under 2,000,000 distinct CDR3 sequences, about 50% seen once. Sequencing used blood. The sequence derives from a woman aged 40 to 50 in good health. V is TRBV6-5 and J is TRBJ2-1; TRBD1 matches at 9 bases. The CDR3, as DNA: TGTGCTAGCAGCCGGGACAGGGTTGGTGAGCAGTTCTTC. It is translated as CASSRDRVGEQFF.